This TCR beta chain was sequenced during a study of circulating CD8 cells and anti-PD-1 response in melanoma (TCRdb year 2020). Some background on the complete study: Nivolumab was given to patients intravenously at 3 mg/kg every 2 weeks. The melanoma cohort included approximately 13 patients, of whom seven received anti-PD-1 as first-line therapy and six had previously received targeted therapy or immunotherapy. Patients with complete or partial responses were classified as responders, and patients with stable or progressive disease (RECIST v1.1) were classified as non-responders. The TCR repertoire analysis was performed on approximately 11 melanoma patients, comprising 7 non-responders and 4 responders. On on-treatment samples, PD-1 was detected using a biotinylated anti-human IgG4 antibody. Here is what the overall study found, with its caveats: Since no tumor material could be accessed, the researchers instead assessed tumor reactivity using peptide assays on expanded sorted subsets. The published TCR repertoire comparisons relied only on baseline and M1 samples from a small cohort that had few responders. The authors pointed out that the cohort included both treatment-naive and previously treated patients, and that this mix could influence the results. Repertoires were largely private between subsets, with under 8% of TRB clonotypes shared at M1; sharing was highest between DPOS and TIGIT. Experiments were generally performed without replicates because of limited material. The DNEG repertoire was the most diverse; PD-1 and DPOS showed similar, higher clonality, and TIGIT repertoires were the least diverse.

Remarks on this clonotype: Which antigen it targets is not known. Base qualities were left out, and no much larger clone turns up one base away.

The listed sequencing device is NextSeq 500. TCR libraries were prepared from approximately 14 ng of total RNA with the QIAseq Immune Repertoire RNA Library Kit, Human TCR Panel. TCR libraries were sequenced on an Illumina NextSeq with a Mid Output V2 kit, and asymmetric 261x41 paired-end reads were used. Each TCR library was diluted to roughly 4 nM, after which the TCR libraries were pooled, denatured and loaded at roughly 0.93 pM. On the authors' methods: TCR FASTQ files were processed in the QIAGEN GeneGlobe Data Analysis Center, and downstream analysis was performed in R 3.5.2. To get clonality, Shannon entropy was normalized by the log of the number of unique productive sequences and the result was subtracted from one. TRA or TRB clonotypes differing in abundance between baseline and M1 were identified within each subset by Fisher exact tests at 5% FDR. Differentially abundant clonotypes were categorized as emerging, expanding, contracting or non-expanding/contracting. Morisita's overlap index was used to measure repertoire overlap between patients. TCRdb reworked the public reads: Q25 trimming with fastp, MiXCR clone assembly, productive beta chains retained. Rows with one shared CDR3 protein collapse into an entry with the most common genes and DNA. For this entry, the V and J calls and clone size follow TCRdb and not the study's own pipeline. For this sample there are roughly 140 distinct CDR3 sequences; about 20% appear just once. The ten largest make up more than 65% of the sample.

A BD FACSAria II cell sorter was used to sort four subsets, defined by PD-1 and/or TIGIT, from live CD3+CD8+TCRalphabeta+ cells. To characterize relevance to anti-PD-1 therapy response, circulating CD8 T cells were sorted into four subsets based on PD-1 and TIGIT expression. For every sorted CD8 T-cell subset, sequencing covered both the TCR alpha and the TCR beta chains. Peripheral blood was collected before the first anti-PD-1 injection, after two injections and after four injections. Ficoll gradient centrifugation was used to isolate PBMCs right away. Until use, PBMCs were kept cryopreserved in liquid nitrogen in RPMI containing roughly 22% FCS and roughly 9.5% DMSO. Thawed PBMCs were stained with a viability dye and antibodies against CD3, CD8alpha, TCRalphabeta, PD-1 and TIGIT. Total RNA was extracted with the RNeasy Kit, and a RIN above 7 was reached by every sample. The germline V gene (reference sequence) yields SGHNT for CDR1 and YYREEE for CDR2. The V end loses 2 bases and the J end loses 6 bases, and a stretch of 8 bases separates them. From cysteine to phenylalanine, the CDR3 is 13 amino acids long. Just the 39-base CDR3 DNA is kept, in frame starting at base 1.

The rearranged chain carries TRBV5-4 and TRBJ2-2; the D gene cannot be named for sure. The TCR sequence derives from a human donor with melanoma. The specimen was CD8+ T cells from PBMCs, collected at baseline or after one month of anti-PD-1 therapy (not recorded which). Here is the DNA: TGTGCCAGCAGCTTTAGTGATCCCGGGGAGCTGTTTTTT. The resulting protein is CASSFSDPGELFF.